The clone carrying this T cell receptor (beta chain) has only a few counts. As yet, its antigen is unknown. The record originates from a study of blood T cells in healthy people across ages. Study-wide background: There was about one barcoded beta molecule captured by template switching per two T cells. Study conclusions and caveats: Older age coincided with a roughly linear decline in TCR beta diversity per million T cells.

V lost 2 bases, J lost 1 base, and 6 bases stayed unmatched. The length of the CDR3 is 16 residues. The V gene's germline CDR1 is SEHNR and CDR2 FQNEAQ (reference sequence). With a J-beta primer mix and a sample-barcoded 5' primer, a second PCR ran roughly 7 to 11 cycles. In TCRdb, the 5' RACE reads were re-called with MiXCR into one record per CDR3 protein. The sample consists of roughly 1.7 million distinct CDR3 sequences, about 35% of them appearing once. The gene calls are TRBV7-9 and TRBJ2-5; 8 bases align to TRBD2. The receptor's source is a woman in her twenties or thirties in good health. The sequencing input was blood. Here the CDR3 DNA reads TGTGCCAGCAGCTTACTAATGGCGGGGGGCCAAGAGACCCAGTACTTC. Encoded protein: CASSLLMAGGQETQYF.